The present TCR beta chain was sequenced within a study of cytomegalovirus exposure and HLA in healthy donors. General study findings and limits: Later analysis placed DRB1 highest and HLA-C lowest in TCR association rates, which differed by HLA locus. Donors were assumed by presence/absence analyses to have roughly uniform sequencing depth.

It was with 60 Vbeta and 13 Jbeta primers that the PCR ran. In the study's own analysis: In a later analysis, of roughly 73 million unique beta chains, around 9.9 million appeared in at least two donors. Data came from immunoSEQ multiplex PCR; TCRdb stores just in-frame clones and leaves some out. The V and J calls and clone size were taken over from that table, and D and trimming were inferred from the DNA. The repertoire has 170,000 or so clones, about 81% of them found once; the top ten carry approximately 2%. As to this clone: Its cognate antigen is unknown.

Germline CDR1 SGHTA, CDR2 FQGTGA. V lost 2 bases, J lost 5 bases, and 16 bases lay in between. This CDR3 region has 16 residues. The sequence was obtained from a woman between 25 and 40 years old in good health and CMV-seronegative. The V gene is TRBV7-3, the J gene TRBJ2-1, with a tentative D call TRBD2 (6 bases). The material sequenced was PBMCs. The CDR3 region is CASSLGWGVGDNEQFF. CDR3 sequence (DNA): TGTGCCAGCAGCTTAGGGTGGGGGGTCGGGGACAATGAGCAGTTCTTC.